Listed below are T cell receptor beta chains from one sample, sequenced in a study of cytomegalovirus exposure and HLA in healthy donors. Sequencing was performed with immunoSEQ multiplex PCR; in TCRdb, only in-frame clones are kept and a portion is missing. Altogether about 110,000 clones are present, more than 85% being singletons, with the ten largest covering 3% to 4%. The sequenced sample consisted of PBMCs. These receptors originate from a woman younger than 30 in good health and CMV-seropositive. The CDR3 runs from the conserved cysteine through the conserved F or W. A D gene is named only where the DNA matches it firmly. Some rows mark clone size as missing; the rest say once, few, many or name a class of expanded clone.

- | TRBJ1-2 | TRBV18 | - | TGTGCCAGCTCACCACCGTCGGGGGGGGGTCCTGGCTACACCTTC | CASSPPSGGGPGYTF
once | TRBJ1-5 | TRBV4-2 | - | TGTGCCAGCAGCCCTAGTGGGTCTAGTGGCGGGAATCAGCCCCAGCATTTT | CASSPSGSSGGNQPQHF
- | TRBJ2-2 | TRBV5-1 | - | TGCGCCAGCAGCCTGGGACAATTCAACACCGGGGAGCTGTTTTTT | CASSLGQFNTGELFF
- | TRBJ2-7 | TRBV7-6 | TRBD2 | TGTGCCAGCAGCTCGATGACTAGCGGGATGAGTGAGCAGTACTTC | CASSSMTSGMSEQYF
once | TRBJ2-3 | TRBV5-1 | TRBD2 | TGCGCCAGCAGCTTGCTGGCTAGCGGAGGGGATACGCAGTATTTT | CASSLLASGGDTQYF
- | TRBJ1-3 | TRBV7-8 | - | TGTGCCAGCAGCCCAGGGATTTCTGGGAACACCATATATTTT | CASSPGISGNTIYF
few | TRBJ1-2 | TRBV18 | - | TGTGCCAGCTCACCGGGGCAGACTTATGGCTACACCTTC | CASSPGQTYGYTF
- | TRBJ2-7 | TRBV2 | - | TGTGCCAGCAGTGCTTACGAGCAGTACTTC | CASSAYEQYF
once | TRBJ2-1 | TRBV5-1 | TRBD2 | TGCGCCAGCAGCCTGACTAGCGGGGGGTCCAATGAGCAGTTCTTC | CASSLTSGGSNEQFF
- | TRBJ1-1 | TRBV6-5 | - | TGTGCCAGCAGTTACGCGGGGGTGCCCATGGGCACTGAAGCTTTCTTT | CASSYAGVPMGTEAFF
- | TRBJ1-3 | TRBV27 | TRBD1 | TGTGCCAGCAGTTGGGAACAGGGGAAGGCTGGAAACACCATATATTTT | CASSWEQGKAGNTIYF
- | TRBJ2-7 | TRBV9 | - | TGTGCCAGCAGCGTTCATCCAGGAGGCTCCTACGAGCAGTACTTC | CASSVHPGGSYEQYF